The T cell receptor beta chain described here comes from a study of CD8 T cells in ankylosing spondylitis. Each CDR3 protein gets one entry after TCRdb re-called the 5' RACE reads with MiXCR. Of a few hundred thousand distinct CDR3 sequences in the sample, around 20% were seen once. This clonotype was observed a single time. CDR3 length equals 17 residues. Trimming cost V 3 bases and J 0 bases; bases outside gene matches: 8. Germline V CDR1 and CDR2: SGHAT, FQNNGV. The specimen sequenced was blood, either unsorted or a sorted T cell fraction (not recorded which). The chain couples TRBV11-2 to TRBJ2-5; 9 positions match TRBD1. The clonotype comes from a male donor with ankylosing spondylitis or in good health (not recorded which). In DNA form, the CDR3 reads TGTGCCAGCAGCTTTCACCGGGACAGGGAGTACCAAGAGACCCAGTACTTC. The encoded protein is CASSFHRDREYQETQYF.